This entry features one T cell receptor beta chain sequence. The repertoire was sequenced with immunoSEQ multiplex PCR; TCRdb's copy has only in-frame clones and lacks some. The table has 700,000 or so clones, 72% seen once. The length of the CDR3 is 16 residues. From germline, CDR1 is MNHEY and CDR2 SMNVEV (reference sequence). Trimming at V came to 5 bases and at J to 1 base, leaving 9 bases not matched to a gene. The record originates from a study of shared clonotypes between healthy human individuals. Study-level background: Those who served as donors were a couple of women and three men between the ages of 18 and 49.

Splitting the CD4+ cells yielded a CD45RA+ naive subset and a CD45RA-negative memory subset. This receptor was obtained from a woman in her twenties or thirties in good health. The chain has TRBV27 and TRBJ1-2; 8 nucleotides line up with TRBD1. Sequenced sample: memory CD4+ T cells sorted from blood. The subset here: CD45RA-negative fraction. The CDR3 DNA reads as TGTGCCAGCAGTCCCCACCGGGACAGGCATAACTATGGCTACACCTTC. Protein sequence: CASSPHRDRHNYGYTF.